The source of this T cell receptor (beta chain) is a study of vaccination effects on CD4 cells after COVID-19. Study findings and constraints: Only a few convalescent patients and no early post-infection timepoints featured in the study. Healthy vaccine recipients' vaccine-induced clones were almost all SARS-CoV-2 mono-reactive.

Note on this clone: Its cognate antigen is unknown.

This CDR3 has 15 amino acids. Germline V CDR1 and CDR2: MNHEY, SVGEGT. V was pared by 2 bases and J by 0 bases, with 11 bases between. Pools of viral peptides were used by the ViraFEST assay to expand antigen-specific CD4+ T cells ahead of sequencing. Investigators separated out CD4+ T cells once approximately 10 days of culture had passed. Negative nucleocapsid antibody tests before and after vaccination confirmed no previous SARS-CoV-2 infection. It was on days 3 and 7 that half the medium was replaced with IL-2 medium. TCRdb's copy holds only in-frame clones and misses some; the assay was immunoSEQ multiplex PCR. The table records tens of thousands of clones, 80% of them present only once.

The sequences come from CD4+ T cells from PBMCs cultured with SARS-CoV-2 spike peptides, collected before COVID-19 vaccination. The V and J genes are TRBV6-2 or TRBV6-3 and TRBJ2-7, with unresolved D. The TCR comes from a human donor who received a COVID-19 vaccine. CDR3 coding DNA: TGTGCCAGCAGTTACGGCTACTCAAACTCCTACGAGCAGTACGTC. Amino acids: CASSYGYSNSYEQYV.